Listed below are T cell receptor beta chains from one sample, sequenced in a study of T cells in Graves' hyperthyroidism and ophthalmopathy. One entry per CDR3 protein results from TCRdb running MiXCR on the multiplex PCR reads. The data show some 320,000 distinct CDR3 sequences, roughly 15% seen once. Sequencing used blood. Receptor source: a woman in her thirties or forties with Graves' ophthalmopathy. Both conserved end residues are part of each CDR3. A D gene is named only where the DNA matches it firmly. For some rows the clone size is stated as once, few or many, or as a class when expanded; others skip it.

cdr3_aa: CASSADSGGAADTQYF
cdr3_nt: TGTGCCAGCAGTGCGGATAGCGGGGGGGCCGCAGATACGCAGTATTTT
j_call: TRBJ2-3
v_call: TRBV27
clone_size: many
d_call: TRBD2

cdr3_aa: CASSQPVTGGMNTEAFF
cdr3_nt: TGTGCCAGCAGCCAACCAGTGACAGGGGGAATGAACACTGAAGCTTTCTTT
j_call: TRBJ1-1
v_call: TRBV4-2
clone_size: -
d_call: TRBD1

cdr3_aa: CASSLGRLSGRAGEQFF
cdr3_nt: TGCGCCAGCAGCTTGGGACGGCTTAGCGGGAGGGCCGGAGAGCAGTTCTTC
j_call: TRBJ2-1
v_call: TRBV5-1
clone_size: -
d_call: TRBD2

cdr3_aa: CATSRTKRSNQPQHF
cdr3_nt: TGTGCCACCAGCAGAACAAAGAGGTCCAATCAGCCCCAGCATTTT
j_call: TRBJ1-5
v_call: TRBV15
clone_size: many
d_call: -

cdr3_aa: CASSSGAQRNQPQHF
cdr3_nt: TGTGCCAGCAGCTCTGGGGCACAGCGGAATCAGCCCCAGCATTTT
j_call: TRBJ1-5
v_call: TRBV6-1
clone_size: few
d_call: -

cdr3_aa: CASSERNRAFGYTF
cdr3_nt: TGTGCCAGCAGTGAAAGGAACAGGGCTTTTGGCTACACCTTC
j_call: TRBJ1-2
v_call: TRBV6-1
clone_size: few
d_call: -

cdr3_aa: CASSRQAGGRSNEQFF
cdr3_nt: TGTGCCAGCAGTCGGCAAGCGGGAGGGAGGTCCAATGAGCAGTTCTTC
j_call: TRBJ2-1
v_call: TRBV6-1
clone_size: few
d_call: TRBD2

cdr3_aa: CASSNRGRPGEQYF
cdr3_nt: TGTGCCAGCAGCAACAGAGGACGACCGGGCGAGCAGTACTTC
j_call: TRBJ2-7
v_call: TRBV3-1
clone_size: many
d_call: -

cdr3_aa: CSVPGLAGEEQYF
cdr3_nt: TGCAGCGTTCCTGGACTAGCGGGAGAGGAGCAGTACTTC
j_call: TRBJ2-7
v_call: TRBV29-1
clone_size: many
d_call: TRBD2

cdr3_aa: CASSIDLRQPQHF
cdr3_nt: TGTGCCAGTAGTATAGATCTTCGCCAGCCCCAGCATTTT
j_call: TRBJ1-5
v_call: TRBV19
clone_size: many
d_call: -

cdr3_aa: CASLDGFSGNTIYF
cdr3_nt: TGTGCCAGCCTAGACGGATTCTCTGGAAACACCATATATTTT
j_call: TRBJ1-3
v_call: TRBV19
clone_size: few
d_call: -

cdr3_aa: CASHPRGDQPQHF
cdr3_nt: TGTGCCAGCCACCCCAGGGGAGATCAGCCCCAGCATTTT
j_call: TRBJ1-5
v_call: TRBV6-1
clone_size: many
d_call: -

cdr3_aa: CASSGGVSGNIQYF
cdr3_nt: TGTGCCAGCAGCGGAGGGGTTAGCGGGAACATTCAGTACTTC
j_call: TRBJ2-4
v_call: TRBV9
clone_size: few
d_call: TRBD2

cdr3_aa: CSARGTSGGAYTQYF
cdr3_nt: TGCAGTGCTAGAGGGACTAGCGGGGGGGCGTATACGCAGTATTTT
j_call: TRBJ2-3
v_call: TRBV20-1
clone_size: many
d_call: TRBD2

cdr3_aa: CSVQGPGYTF
cdr3_nt: TGCAGCGTTCAGGGGCCTGGCTACACCTTC
j_call: TRBJ1-2
v_call: TRBV29-1
clone_size: many
d_call: -

cdr3_aa: CASPSPDTGELFF
cdr3_nt: TGTGCCAGCCCTAGCCCCGACACCGGGGAGCTGTTTTTT
j_call: TRBJ2-2
v_call: TRBV12-3/TRBV12-4
clone_size: many
d_call: -

cdr3_aa: CASSATRPERSYTGELFF
cdr3_nt: TGTGCCAGCAGTGCAACCCGACCCGAGCGGAGCTACACCGGGGAGCTGTTTTTT
j_call: TRBJ2-2
v_call: TRBV27
clone_size: once
d_call: -

cdr3_aa: CASSQHDGTQETQYF
cdr3_nt: TGTGCCAGCAGCCAACATGACGGGACCCAAGAGACCCAGTACTTC
j_call: TRBJ2-5
v_call: TRBV3-1
clone_size: many
d_call: -

cdr3_aa: CSARGWDSYEQYF
cdr3_nt: TGCAGTGCTAGAGGTTGGGACTCCTACGAGCAGTACTTC
j_call: TRBJ2-7
v_call: TRBV20-1
clone_size: -
d_call: -

cdr3_aa: CASSWTGIEQYF
cdr3_nt: TGTGCCAGCAGCTGGACAGGGATCGAGCAGTACTTC
j_call: TRBJ2-7
v_call: TRBV7-9
clone_size: many
d_call: TRBD1

cdr3_aa: CSAGTESYGYTF
cdr3_nt: TGCAGTGCTGGGACCGAGAGTTATGGCTACACCTTC
j_call: TRBJ1-2
v_call: TRBV20-1
clone_size: -
d_call: -

cdr3_aa: CASSSAPYNEQFF
cdr3_nt: TGCGCCAGCAGCTCGGCCCCCTACAATGAGCAGTTCTTC
j_call: TRBJ2-1
v_call: TRBV5-1
clone_size: few
d_call: -

cdr3_aa: CASSRITGDRRAFF
cdr3_nt: TGTGCCAGCAGTCGTATCACAGGGGACAGGCGGGCTTTCTTT
j_call: TRBJ1-1
v_call: TRBV27
clone_size: many
d_call: TRBD1

cdr3_aa: CASSEGQGNSPLHF
cdr3_nt: TGCGCCAGCAGCGAGGGACAGGGCAATTCACCCCTCCACTTT
j_call: TRBJ1-6
v_call: TRBV5-1
clone_size: many
d_call: TRBD1

cdr3_aa: CSVEGKGAYPGELFF
cdr3_nt: TGCAGCGTTGAAGGGAAGGGGGCGTATCCCGGGGAGCTGTTTTTT
j_call: TRBJ2-2
v_call: TRBV29-1
clone_size: -
d_call: TRBD1

cdr3_aa: CSASQTGARDTEAFF
cdr3_nt: TGCAGTGCTAGTCAGACAGGGGCCCGGGACACTGAAGCTTTCTTT
j_call: TRBJ1-1
v_call: TRBV20-1
clone_size: few
d_call: TRBD1

cdr3_aa: CASSEAIPWTDSNQPQHF
cdr3_nt: TGTGCCAGCAGTGAAGCGATTCCCTGGACAGATAGCAATCAGCCCCAGCATTTT
j_call: TRBJ1-5
v_call: TRBV2
clone_size: few
d_call: -

cdr3_aa: CASSQEDEKLFF
cdr3_nt: TGTGCCAGCAGCCAGGAGGATGAAAAACTGTTTTTT
j_call: TRBJ1-4
v_call: TRBV4-2
clone_size: few
d_call: -

cdr3_aa: CASSQSGFNYQPQHF
cdr3_nt: TGTGCCAGCAGTCAGAGTGGGTTTAATTATCAGCCCCAGCATTTT
j_call: TRBJ1-5
v_call: TRBV3-1
clone_size: many
d_call: -

cdr3_aa: CASSEGRRETQYF
cdr3_nt: TGTGCCAGCAGCGAGGGACGTCGAGAGACCCAGTACTTC
j_call: TRBJ2-5
v_call: TRBV11-3
clone_size: many
d_call: -

cdr3_aa: CSAVYSGSPKQPQHF
cdr3_nt: TGCAGTGCTGTTTACTCAGGGAGTCCTAAACAGCCCCAGCATTTT
j_call: TRBJ1-5
v_call: TRBV20-1
clone_size: many
d_call: -

cdr3_aa: CASNFGGAGNNEQFF
cdr3_nt: TGTGCCAGCAACTTCGGAGGGGCCGGGAACAATGAGCAGTTCTTC
j_call: TRBJ2-1
v_call: TRBV11-2
clone_size: -
d_call: -

cdr3_aa: CASSGTGEAVQETQYF
cdr3_nt: TGTGCCAGCAGCGGAACAGGAGAGGCAGTCCAAGAGACCCAGTACTTC
j_call: TRBJ2-5
v_call: TRBV5-6
clone_size: few
d_call: -

cdr3_aa: CASSLERGLGYTF
cdr3_nt: TGTGCCAGCAGCTTAGAAAGGGGGCTCGGCTACACCTTC
j_call: TRBJ1-2
v_call: TRBV11-2
clone_size: many
d_call: TRBD1

cdr3_aa: CASSLVVASGRQGYEQFF
cdr3_nt: TGTGCCAGCAGCTTAGTAGTGGCTAGCGGGAGGCAAGGATATGAGCAGTTCTTC
j_call: TRBJ2-1
v_call: TRBV7-9
clone_size: many
d_call: TRBD2

cdr3_aa: CASSEARDNYGYTF
cdr3_nt: TGTGCCAGCAGTGAAGCGAGGGATAACTATGGCTACACCTTC
j_call: TRBJ1-2
v_call: TRBV6-1
clone_size: many
d_call: -